The 18 T cell receptor beta chains below were found in one sample sequenced in a study of T cells after yellow fever vaccination. Via MiXCR, TCRdb re-called the 5' RACE reads, giving one row per CDR3 protein. The data show fewer than 100,000 distinct CDR3 sequences, approximately 5.5% seen once. Material: CD8+ T cells sorted from PBMCs, obtained 10 days after the yellow fever booster vaccination. These receptors all stem from a man younger than 30 who received the YFV17D yellow fever vaccine.

Here the CDR3 reads CASSHVVGPGELFF. The CDR3 nucleotides are TGTGCCAGCAGCCATGTGGTAGGGCCCGGGGAGCTGTTTTTT. V is TRBV7-2 and J is TRBJ2-2; D is unresolved. The germline V gene encodes CDR1 SGHTA and CDR2 FQGNSA. The CDR3 is 14 residues long. V was clipped by 5 bases and J by 6 bases, with 13 bases between them.

The chain combines TRBV27 with TRBJ2-7; no firm D call. Germline V gene lookup returns CDR1 MNHEY and CDR2 SMNVEV (reference sequence). With 5 bases removed from V and 5 bases from J, the gap between germline ends came to 19 bases. The CDR3 runs 15 residues. CDR3 DNA: TGTGCCAGCAGTATGTTCCAGAGTAGTATCCACGAGCAGTACTTC. Translation: CASSMFQSSIHEQYF.

The table lists this clonotype with many counts. V usage is TRBV7-2 and J usage is TRBJ2-3; 10 nucleotides match TRBD2. The CDR3 has 16 residues. CDR1 and CDR2 from the germline V gene are SGHTA and FQGNSA. After removal of 3 bases from V and 3 bases from J, the junction contained 6 bases not matched to a gene. The CDR3 region has the DNA TGTGCCAGCAGCTTCCAGCGGGGGGGCTCGACAGATACGCAGTATTTT. Translated, it gives CASSFQRGGSTDTQYF.

The V and J genes are TRBV6-2 or TRBV6-3 and TRBJ2-7; no definite D call. V was cut by 6 bases and J by 3 bases, with 6 bases left in between. The CDR3 is 11 amino acids. Germline values: CDR1 MNHEY, CDR2 SVGEGT. CDR3 loop: CASRLSYEQYF. CDR3 nucleotides: TGTGCCAGCAGATTAAGCTACGAGCAGTACTTC.

This clonotype was seen a handful of times. The rearrangement uses TRBV21-1 and TRBJ2-7; TRBD1 is the table's D call and was not checked against the DNA. TRBV21-1 counts as a pseudogene. The CDR3 runs 14 residues. The CDR3 reads CASNPGTLTYEQYF. The CDR3 nucleotides are TGTGCCAGCAACCCCGGGACACTGACCTACGAGCAGTACTTC.

The chain is built from TRBV4-3 and TRBJ2-2; 7 nucleotides match TRBD2. V dropped 0 bases and J dropped 7; count of bases not matched to a gene: 5. Germline lookup yields CDR1 LGHNA and CDR2 YSLEER. The length of the CDR3 is 15 residues. The CDR3 protein is CASSQDYLADGELFF. The CDR3 DNA is TGCGCCAGCAGCCAAGACTACCTAGCGGACGGGGAGCTGTTTTTT.

The rearrangement joins TRBV7-8 to TRBJ1-2; the D gene is possibly TRBD1 (5 bases). Germline-derived CDR1 and CDR2 are SGHVS and FQNEAQ. V lost 3 bases to trimming and J lost 2 bases, with 10 bases between them. There are 14 residues in the CDR3. The CDR3 loop is CASSFWTPNYGYTF. For the CDR3, the DNA is TGTGCCAGCAGCTTCTGGACACCGAACTATGGCTACACCTTC. Supplemented by reference TRBV7-8 and TRBJ1-2, the full variable domain reads GAGVSQSPRYKVAKRGQDVALRCDPISGHVSLFWYQQALGQGPEFLTYFQNEAQLDKSGLPSDRFFAERPEGSVSTLKIQRTQQEDSAVYLCASSFWTPNYGYTFGSGTRLTVV.

The CDR3 protein is CASSLVDGGFDEKLFF. The CDR3 nucleotides are TGTGCCAGCAGCTTAGTGGACGGGGGGTTTGATGAAAAACTGTTTTTT. This sequence joins TRBV7-9 and TRBJ1-4; the D gene is possibly TRBD1 (5 bases). CDR3 length: 16 amino acids. Germline-derived CDR1 and CDR2 are SEHNR and FQNEAQ (reference sequence). Trimming cost V 1 base and J 6 bases, with 15 bases left between them.

This clonotype was observed many times. The chain joins TRBV21-1 to TRBJ2-5; the table's D gene call, TRBD1, was not cross checked with the DNA. TRBV21-1 is a pseudogene segment. The length of the CDR3 is 15 residues. The CDR3 DNA is TGTGCCAGCAGCAAAGTTGGGGGCTTCCAAGAGACCCAGTACTTC. Amino acids: CASSKVGGFQETQYF.

This clonotype came up a few times. This chain joins TRBV6-5 and TRBJ2-5; 7 bases map to TRBD2. Trimming removed 7 bases from V and 5 bases from J; junction bases left unmatched: 7. From germline, CDR1 is MNHEY and CDR2 SVGAGI. The CDR3 totals 13 residues. The CDR3 DNA reads TGTGCCAGCACTAGCGGAGGTTGGGAGACCCAGTACTTC. Translated, it gives CASTSGGWETQYF.

This clonotype was observed a handful of times. The chain recombines TRBV7-9 with TRBJ2-7; TRBD1 might be the D (5 bases). This CDR3 region has 14 residues. Deletions cut 5 bases from V and 5 bases from J, with 16 bases between. The germline V gene has CDR1 SEHNR and CDR2 FQNEAQ (reference sequence). CDR3 protein: CASSHTSRAHEQYF. The DNA for the CDR3 is TGTGCCAGCAGCCACACCTCCAGGGCCCACGAGCAGTACTTC.

There are many counts of this clonotype. The CDR3 region is CASSLTSASYEQYF. The CDR3 nucleotides read TGTGCCAGCAGTTTGACTTCCGCCTCCTACGAGCAGTACTTC. V gene TRBV12-3 or TRBV12-4 combines with J gene TRBJ2-7; D is uncertain. CDR3 length: 14 residues. Trimming took off 3 bases at V and 0 bases at J, with 9 bases between the two ends.

In this sample, this clonotype turned up a few times. The chain has TRBV13 and TRBJ2-1, with 9 bases aligning to TRBD1. Unmatched junction bases numbered 6, after V lost 3 bases and J lost 3 bases. The CDR3 is made up of 16 amino acids. Germline CDR1 and CDR2: PRHDT and FYEKMQ (reference sequence). In DNA form, the CDR3 reads TGTGCCAGCAGCTTCACAGGGGGCGTCAGCTACAATGAGCAGTTCTTC. Its protein is CASSFTGGVSYNEQFF.

The chain combines TRBV9 with TRBJ1-1; D possibly corresponds to TRBD1 (5 bases). CDR1 SGDLS and CDR2 YYNGEE come from the germline V gene. The V and J ends lost 0 bases and 3 bases respectively, with 9 bases between them. The CDR3 sequence is 14 residues long. For the CDR3, the DNA is TGTGCCAGCAGCGTAGAGGGACCGTACACTGAAGCTTTCTTT. It is translated as CASSVEGPYTEAFF.

This CDR3 reads CASSPQRLPRGETQYF. The DNA for the CDR3 is TGCGCCAGCAGCCCCCAACGCCTTCCTCGTGGGGAGACCCAGTACTTC. The chain employs TRBV5-1 and TRBJ2-5; no firm D call. Per the germline V gene, CDR1 is SGHRS and CDR2 is YFSETQ. Trimming stripped 4 bases from V and 5 bases from J, with 21 bases between. The CDR3 extends over 16 amino acids.

This clonotype showed up many times. The chain links TRBV7-9 to TRBJ2-5; 7 nucleotides align to TRBD2. Germline V gives CDR1 SEHNR, CDR2 FQNEAQ (reference sequence). This CDR3 is built from 16 residues. V lost 3 bases and J lost 2; bases outside the gene matches: 9. This CDR3 is CASSFFRGGAQETQYF. The CDR3 DNA reads as TGTGCCAGCAGCTTTTTTCGCGGGGGAGCTCAAGAGACCCAGTACTTC.

This rearrangement joins TRBV7-9 to TRBJ2-1, with D possibly being TRBD1 (5 bases). The V gene's germline CDR1 is SEHNR and CDR2 FQNEAQ (reference sequence). CDR3 size: 15 residues. V lost 5 bases, J lost 2 bases, and 13 bases lay in between. The DNA for the CDR3 is TGTGCCAGCAGCCCGAGACAGATTACCTACAATGAGCAGTTCTTC. Translation: CASSPRQITYNEQFF. The whole variable domain, filled in from reference TRBV7-9 and TRBJ2-1, reads DTGVSQNPRHKITKRGQNVTFRCDPISEHNRLYWYRQTLGQGPEFLTYFQNEAQLEKSRLLSDRFSAERPKGSFSTLEIQRTEQGDSAMYLCASSPRQITYNEQFFGPGTRLTVL.

This chain connects TRBV12-3 or TRBV12-4 to TRBJ2-6; a possible D gene is TRBD1 (6 bases). The CDR3 sequence is 16 residues long. The V end lost 6 bases, the J end lost 0 bases, and 12 bases lay between the germline ends. In DNA form, the CDR3 reads TGTGCCAGCAGCCGGAAACAGGGCTCTGGGGCCAACGTCCTGACTTTC. Its translation: CASSRKQGSGANVLTF.